These T cell receptor beta chains were read from a single sample in a study of blood T cell repertoires in COVID-19. Assay: immunoSEQ multiplex PCR; the TCRdb copy retains only in-frame clones and omits some. The data hold more than 250,000 clones, with roughly nine tenths observed a single time. The sample was PBMCs or T cells enriched from blood (not recorded which). The receptor source for this set is a woman younger than 45 who had recovered from COVID-19. Both conserved end residues are part of each CDR3. The order of the fields is clone size, V gene, D gene, J gene, CDR3 DNA, CDR3 protein. A D gene is named only where the DNA matches it firmly. The size entry is marked missing in some rows and otherwise reads once, few, many or a size class.

abundance: -; v_gene: TRBV6-5; d_gene: -; j_gene: TRBJ2-3; CDR3nt: TGTGCCAGCAGCCAGAGACTAGGAAGTACAGATACGCAGTATTTT; CDR3aa: CASSQRLGSTDTQYF
abundance: -; v_gene: TRBV6-5; d_gene: -; j_gene: TRBJ2-1; CDR3nt: TGTGCCAGCAGTCGGATTGAGGGTGAGCAGTTCTTC; CDR3aa: CASSRIEGEQFF
abundance: -; v_gene: TRBV19; d_gene: -; j_gene: TRBJ2-3; CDR3nt: TGTGCCAGTAGTATAGTAGGGGCCGGCACAGATACGCAGTATTTT; CDR3aa: CASSIVGAGTDTQYF
abundance: -; v_gene: TRBV20-1; d_gene: -; j_gene: TRBJ1-1; CDR3nt: TGCAGTGCTAGTCAGGGTGGAAACACTGAAGCTTTCTTT; CDR3aa: CSASQGGNTEAFF
abundance: few; v_gene: TRBV19; d_gene: -; j_gene: TRBJ2-2; CDR3nt: TGTGCCAGTAGTGGGGGAGGTGCCGGGGAGCTGTTTTTT; CDR3aa: CASSGGGAGELFF
abundance: -; v_gene: TRBV19; d_gene: -; j_gene: TRBJ1-6; CDR3nt: TGTGCCAGTAGTCAGGGTAATAATTCACCCCTCCACTTT; CDR3aa: CASSQGNNSPLHF
abundance: -; v_gene: TRBV19; d_gene: TRBD1; j_gene: TRBJ2-5; CDR3nt: TGTGCCAGTAGTTCAAACCAGGACAGGCCGAGGGAGACCCAGTACTTC; CDR3aa: CASSSNQDRPRETQYF
abundance: -; v_gene: TRBV6-6; d_gene: -; j_gene: TRBJ1-2; CDR3nt: TGTGCCAGCAGTTACGCGGGCCCCGTTCAGGGCTACACCTTC; CDR3aa: CASSYAGPVQGYTF
abundance: -; v_gene: TRBV30; d_gene: TRBD2; j_gene: TRBJ2-7; CDR3nt: TGTGCCTGGTACCCTAGCGGGGGGGGCAACGAGCAGTACTTC; CDR3aa: CAWYPSGGGNEQYF
abundance: -; v_gene: TRBV10-2; d_gene: -; j_gene: TRBJ2-7; CDR3nt: TGCGCCAGCAGTTGGGACTCCGTCTACGAGCAGTACTTC; CDR3aa: CASSWDSVYEQYF
abundance: -; v_gene: TRBV30; d_gene: -; j_gene: TRBJ1-2; CDR3nt: TGTGCCTGGAGTGTAGGGCGGGCTAAGGGCTACACCTTC; CDR3aa: CAWSVGRAKGYTF
abundance: -; v_gene: TRBV7-8; d_gene: -; j_gene: TRBJ2-3; CDR3nt: TGTGCCAGCAGCTTAGGGCCTGCAGATACGCAGTATTTT; CDR3aa: CASSLGPADTQYF
abundance: -; v_gene: TRBV25-1; d_gene: TRBD1; j_gene: TRBJ2-5; CDR3nt: TGTGCCAGCAGTAACCGGGACAGGGAGACCCAGTACTTC; CDR3aa: CASSNRDRETQYF
abundance: -; v_gene: TRBV9; d_gene: TRBD1; j_gene: TRBJ2-7; CDR3nt: TGTGCCAGCAGCCCAAGACCGACAGGGAACCACGAGCAGTACTTC; CDR3aa: CASSPRPTGNHEQYF
abundance: -; v_gene: TRBV6-1; d_gene: TRBD1; j_gene: TRBJ1-2; CDR3nt: TGTGCCAGCAGTGAAGTAACAGGGGGCAGGTATGGCTACACCTTC; CDR3aa: CASSEVTGGRYGYTF
abundance: -; v_gene: TRBV12-3/TRBV12-4; d_gene: -; j_gene: TRBJ1-2; CDR3nt: TGTGCCAGCTCCTTAGGTAGCAATGGCTACACCTTC; CDR3aa: CASSLGSNGYTF
abundance: -; v_gene: TRBV3-1/TRBV3-2; d_gene: TRBD1; j_gene: TRBJ2-7; CDR3nt: TGTGCCAGCTCCCGGGACAGGGTTTCCTACGAGCAGTACTTC; CDR3aa: CASSRDRVSYEQYF
abundance: once; v_gene: TRBV6-5; d_gene: -; j_gene: TRBJ2-1; CDR3nt: TGTGCCACAGGCCTAAATGAGCAGTTCTTC; CDR3aa: CATGLNEQFF
abundance: -; v_gene: TRBV13; d_gene: TRBD2; j_gene: TRBJ2-5; CDR3nt: TGTGCCAGCAGCCCCGGACTAGCGGGGGGTGGAGAGACCCAGTACTTC; CDR3aa: CASSPGLAGGGETQYF
abundance: -; v_gene: TRBV7-2; d_gene: -; j_gene: TRBJ1-6; CDR3nt: TGTGCCAGCAGGAGGGTGGTCAGGTCACCCCTCCACTTT; CDR3aa: CASRRVVRSPLHF
abundance: -; v_gene: TRBV11-2; d_gene: -; j_gene: TRBJ2-3; CDR3nt: TGTGCCAGCAGCTTAAACCAGGGGGATACGCAGTATTTT; CDR3aa: CASSLNQGDTQYF
abundance: -; v_gene: TRBV27; d_gene: -; j_gene: TRBJ2-5; CDR3nt: TGTGCCAGCGGATCGAGGGTCCGAGAGACCCAGTACTTC; CDR3aa: CASGSRVRETQYF
abundance: -; v_gene: TRBV21-1; d_gene: -; j_gene: TRBJ1-6; CDR3nt: TGTGCCAGCAGCACCCGACCCGACAGGGTAGGTAATTCACCCCTCCACTTT; CDR3aa: CASSTRPDRVGNSPLHF
abundance: -; v_gene: TRBV7-8; d_gene: -; j_gene: TRBJ2-3; CDR3nt: TGTGCCAGCAGCTTAGACAGGTCTAGCACAGATACGCAGTATTTT; CDR3aa: CASSLDRSSTDTQYF
abundance: -; v_gene: TRBV3-1/TRBV3-2; d_gene: TRBD1; j_gene: TRBJ2-7; CDR3nt: TGTGCCAGCAGCCAAAAGGGGCAAGGGACAGGGGAAGGCGAGCAGTACTTC; CDR3aa: CASSQKGQGTGEGEQYF
abundance: -; v_gene: TRBV6-5; d_gene: -; j_gene: TRBJ1-2; CDR3nt: TGTGCCAGCAGTCCCCGGGTAGGTGGCTACACCTTC; CDR3aa: CASSPRVGGYTF
abundance: -; v_gene: TRBV19; d_gene: -; j_gene: TRBJ1-5; CDR3nt: TGTGCCAGAGGGGGGGGCCGGCAGCCCCAGCATTTT; CDR3aa: CARGGGRQPQHF
abundance: -; v_gene: TRBV5-4; d_gene: -; j_gene: TRBJ1-2; CDR3nt: TGTGCCAGCAGCTTGGGTTGGAGGCCCGGACAGAACTATGGCTACACCTTC; CDR3aa: CASSLGWRPGQNYGYTF
abundance: -; v_gene: TRBV9; d_gene: -; j_gene: TRBJ1-1; CDR3nt: TGTGCCAGCAGCAACTCCGGCACTGAAGCTTTCTTT; CDR3aa: CASSNSGTEAFF
abundance: once; v_gene: TRBV7-7; d_gene: -; j_gene: TRBJ1-1; CDR3nt: TGTGCTAGCAGCTCCCCGAAACGCAGGGACTTGGTGAACACTGAAGCTTTCTTT; CDR3aa: CASSSPKRRDLVNTEAFF
abundance: -; v_gene: TRBV5-4; d_gene: -; j_gene: TRBJ2-1; CDR3nt: TGTGCCAGCAGCTTGTCTCATGAGCAGTTCTTC; CDR3aa: CASSLSHEQFF
abundance: -; v_gene: TRBV5-1; d_gene: TRBD1; j_gene: TRBJ1-1; CDR3nt: TGCGCCAGCAGCATCCAGGGGGGAGGCACTGAAGCTTTCTTT; CDR3aa: CASSIQGGGTEAFF
abundance: -; v_gene: TRBV4-1; d_gene: -; j_gene: TRBJ2-1; CDR3nt: TGCGCCAGCAGCCAAGACGGTCGTAAGCAGTTCTTC; CDR3aa: CASSQDGRKQFF
abundance: -; v_gene: TRBV4-2; d_gene: TRBD1; j_gene: TRBJ1-3; CDR3nt: TGTGCCAGCAGCGACCTCGGACAGGGAGACACCATATATTTT; CDR3aa: CASSDLGQGDTIYF
abundance: -; v_gene: TRBV27; d_gene: -; j_gene: TRBJ1-2; CDR3nt: TGTGCCAGCAGCCGCGGAGGGCTCGATGGCTACACCTTC; CDR3aa: CASSRGGLDGYTF
abundance: few; v_gene: TRBV27; d_gene: TRBD2; j_gene: TRBJ2-5; CDR3nt: TGTGCCAGCAGTTTGTCCGGCGGGGGGGCCGGGGTGACCCAGTACTTC; CDR3aa: CASSLSGGGAGVTQYF
abundance: -; v_gene: TRBV6-5; d_gene: TRBD1; j_gene: TRBJ1-5; CDR3nt: TGTGCCAGCAGTACGGACAGGATGGGCAATCAGCCCCAGCATTTT; CDR3aa: CASSTDRMGNQPQHF
abundance: -; v_gene: TRBV7-6; d_gene: -; j_gene: TRBJ2-7; CDR3nt: TGTGCCAGCAGCAAAGAACAGGGCTGGAGCTCCTACGAGCAGTACTTC; CDR3aa: CASSKEQGWSSYEQYF
abundance: once; v_gene: TRBV4-1; d_gene: TRBD1; j_gene: TRBJ2-7; CDR3nt: TGCGCCAGCAGCCATCCGGGACAGGGGCCTCGCGAGCAGTACTTC; CDR3aa: CASSHPGQGPREQYF
abundance: -; v_gene: TRBV6-8; d_gene: TRBD1; j_gene: TRBJ1-4; CDR3nt: TGTGCCAGCAGACCCCCATCGACAGGGGGCGGTGGGGCTAATGAAAAACTGTTTTTT; CDR3aa: CASRPPSTGGGGANEKLFF
abundance: -; v_gene: TRBV2; d_gene: TRBD1; j_gene: TRBJ2-3; CDR3nt: TGTGCCAGCAGTGAAGAGGGGGCGCGGAAAGATACGCAGTATTTT; CDR3aa: CASSEEGARKDTQYF
abundance: once; v_gene: TRBV10-3; d_gene: -; j_gene: TRBJ1-2; CDR3nt: TGTGCCATCAGTGAGTCGAACAGCAGGGGCTATGGCTACACCTTC; CDR3aa: CAISESNSRGYGYTF
abundance: -; v_gene: TRBV29-1; d_gene: -; j_gene: TRBJ1-1; CDR3nt: TGCAGCGTTGACCCGCCGGGACAGAACACTGAAGCTTTCTTT; CDR3aa: CSVDPPGQNTEAFF
abundance: -; v_gene: TRBV19; d_gene: TRBD1; j_gene: TRBJ1-5; CDR3nt: TGTGCCAGTAGTATGGGGACAGGAGGTAATCAGCCCCAGCATTTT; CDR3aa: CASSMGTGGNQPQHF
abundance: -; v_gene: TRBV19; d_gene: -; j_gene: TRBJ2-2; CDR3nt: TGTGCCAGTAGTGAAGACTGGAACACCGGGGAGCTGTTTTTT; CDR3aa: CASSEDWNTGELFF
abundance: -; v_gene: TRBV9; d_gene: TRBD1; j_gene: TRBJ1-6; CDR3nt: TGTGCCAGCAGCGAGGGACAGCATCAGAGCTCCTATAATTCACCCCTCCACTTT; CDR3aa: CASSEGQHQSSYNSPLHF
abundance: few; v_gene: TRBV19; d_gene: -; j_gene: TRBJ1-2; CDR3nt: TGTGCCAGTAGTATGTTGGCGACAGCCGATGGCTACACCTTC; CDR3aa: CASSMLATADGYTF
abundance: few; v_gene: TRBV15; d_gene: TRBD1; j_gene: TRBJ1-1; CDR3nt: TGTGCCACCAGCAGAGGGTGGACAGGGATTGAAGCTTTCTTT; CDR3aa: CATSRGWTGIEAFF
abundance: -; v_gene: TRBV19; d_gene: -; j_gene: TRBJ1-5; CDR3nt: TGTGCCAGTAGTCCCTCGACAGTTAGCAATCAGCCCCAGCATTTT; CDR3aa: CASSPSTVSNQPQHF
abundance: -; v_gene: TRBV7-8; d_gene: -; j_gene: TRBJ2-2; CDR3nt: TGTGCCAGCAGCCCACTCGGCAGGGGAGTTATCGGGGAGCTGTTTTTT; CDR3aa: CASSPLGRGVIGELFF
abundance: -; v_gene: TRBV5-1; d_gene: TRBD1; j_gene: TRBJ2-5; CDR3nt: TGCGCCAGCAGCTTGGACAGGGGGCAGGAGACCCAGTACTTC; CDR3aa: CASSLDRGQETQYF
abundance: -; v_gene: TRBV19; d_gene: -; j_gene: TRBJ1-2; CDR3nt: TGTGCCAGTAGTTTCAGGGATGGGTCCTATGGCTACACCTTC; CDR3aa: CASSFRDGSYGYTF
abundance: -; v_gene: TRBV19; d_gene: TRBD1; j_gene: TRBJ1-5; CDR3nt: TGTGCCAGTAGATCCCGGGACAGGGTAGGTCAGCCCCAGCATTTT; CDR3aa: CASRSRDRVGQPQHF
abundance: -; v_gene: TRBV6-5; d_gene: -; j_gene: TRBJ1-3; CDR3nt: TGTGCCAGCAGTTACGGATCCGGACTCTCTGGAAACACCATATATTTT; CDR3aa: CASSYGSGLSGNTIYF
abundance: -; v_gene: TRBV29-1; d_gene: -; j_gene: TRBJ2-2; CDR3nt: TGCAGCGTAGCGGAAGGGAAGAGTTCCGGGGAGCTGTTTTTT; CDR3aa: CSVAEGKSSGELFF
abundance: -; v_gene: TRBV18; d_gene: -; j_gene: TRBJ2-7; CDR3nt: TGTGCCAGCTCACTGGCCGAGGGGGACCCAGTCTACGAGCAGTACTTC; CDR3aa: CASSLAEGDPVYEQYF
abundance: few; v_gene: TRBV7-3; d_gene: TRBD1; j_gene: TRBJ2-7; CDR3nt: TGTGCCAGCAGCCGCGAGACAGGGTACGAGCAGTACTTC; CDR3aa: CASSRETGYEQYF
abundance: -; v_gene: TRBV7-6; d_gene: -; j_gene: TRBJ2-1; CDR3nt: TGTGCCAGCAGCCCCGAGACTACAACCTACAATGAGCAGTTCTTC; CDR3aa: CASSPETTTYNEQFF